This passage covers 21 T cell receptor beta chains from one sample sequenced in a study of cytomegalovirus exposure and HLA in healthy donors. PCR involved 60 Vbeta and 13 Jbeta primers. The table came from immunoSEQ multiplex PCR; TCRdb's copy has only in-frame clones and leaves some out. Of under 200,000 clones in the sample, more than 80% were seen once. Sequenced sample: PBMCs. These receptors were collected from a woman under 30 in good health and CMV-seronegative.

This sequence joins TRBV23-1 and TRBJ2-7; TRBD2 matches at 11 bases. TRBV23-1 carries the ORF label, with uncertain function. This CDR3 region has 16 residues. With V trimmed by 5 bases and J by 0 bases, 6 bases remained unmatched. CDR3 in amino acids: CASSTSSGRRSYEQYF. CDR3 in DNA: TGCGCCAGCAGTACCTCTAGCGGGAGGCGCTCCTACGAGCAGTACTTC.

This chain connects TRBV7-3 to TRBJ1-1; TRBD1 agrees at 8 bases. This CDR3 spans 17 amino acids. From germline, CDR1 is SGHTA and CDR2 FQGTGA. V trimming: 6 bases; J trimming: 1 base; junction bases outside the gene matches: 13. CDR3 coding DNA: TGTGCCAGCAGTTTAGAGTCAGGGGGCGCGAGGAACACTGAAGCTTTCTTT. Translation: CASSLESGGARNTEAFF.

The genes are TRBV18 and TRBJ2-7; TRBD1 matches at 9 bases. From germline, CDR1 is KGHSH and CDR2 LQKENI. Trimming cost V 4 bases and J 3 bases; bases outside gene matches: 4. The CDR3 consists of 14 residues. CDR3 residues: CASSRGTGIYEQYF. The CDR3 DNA is TGTGCCAGCTCACGAGGGACAGGGATCTACGAGCAGTACTTC.

The chain is built from TRBV29-1 and TRBJ1-1; D remains unclear. Germline V gives CDR1 SQVTM, CDR2 ANQGSEA. This CDR3 has 12 residues. Trimming shortened V by 5 bases and J by 1 base, and 8 bases separated the two germline ends. The CDR3 region is CSVRVRNTEAFF. CDR3 DNA: TGCAGCGTTCGTGTCCGGAACACTGAAGCTTTCTTT.

This chain joins TRBV19 and TRBJ1-1; 7 bases are a match to TRBD1. Per the germline V gene, CDR1 is LNHDA and CDR2 is SQIVND (reference sequence). The CDR3 contains 19 residues. J lost 0 bases, V lost 5 bases, and 18 bases had no gene match. The CDR3 bases are TGTGCCAGTAGTGTACCTCAGAACCCGGGACAGTGGATGAACACTGAAGCTTTCTTT. Protein product: CASSVPQNPGQWMNTEAFF.

The chain has TRBV18 and TRBJ1-2; perhaps TRBD1 as D (6 bases). V lost 3 bases and J 8 bases, leaving 13 bases between the germline ends. The CDR3 contains 13 residues. Germline V lookup: CDR1 KGHSH, CDR2 LQKENI. CDR3 region: CASSPPGGQGYTF. For the CDR3, the DNA is TGTGCCAGCTCACCCCCCGGGGGGCAAGGCTACACCTTC.

V usage is TRBV9 and J usage is TRBJ2-5; D remains unclear. The V gene lost 4 bases and the J gene lost 0 bases, with 13 bases spanning the gap. The CDR3 runs to 15 residues. The germline CDR1 and CDR2 sequences are SGDLS and YYNGEE. The CDR3 nucleotides are TGTGCCAGCAGCTTCCGAGGCAAGGACCAAGAGACCCAGTACTTC. Protein product: CASSFRGKDQETQYF. Supplemented by reference TRBV9 and TRBJ2-5, the full variable domain reads DSGVTQTPKHLITATGQRVTLRCSPRSGDLSVYWYQQSLDQGLQFLIQYYNGEERAKGNILERFSAQQFPDLHSELNLSSLELGDSALYFCASSFRGKDQETQYFGPGTRLLVL.

The chain employs TRBV19 and TRBJ1-6, with D possibly matching TRBD1 (6 bases). V was pared by 3 bases and J by 4 bases, with 13 bases between. The CDR3 is 16 amino acids. Germline V gives CDR1 LNHDA, CDR2 SQIVND (reference sequence). CDR3 protein: CASSILFQGYNSPLHF. The CDR3 DNA follows: TGTGCCAGTAGTATTTTATTCCAGGGGTATAATTCACCCCTCCACTTT.

Only a few counts were recorded for this clone. This chain joins TRBV18 and TRBJ2-7; D might be TRBD1 (6 bases). CDR1 KGHSH and CDR2 LQKENI come from the germline V gene. This CDR3 has 15 amino acids. The ends were cut back, 2 bases at V and 2 bases at J, with 13 bases in the middle. CDR3 sequence (DNA): TGTGCCAGCTCACCAAAGGCAGGGGCGACCTACGAGCAGTACTTC. As protein: CASSPKAGATYEQYF.

This chain connects TRBV19 to TRBJ1-5; 8 nucleotides match TRBD1. Germline CDR1 reads LNHDA; CDR2 reads SQIVND (reference sequence). Trimming removed 7 bases from V and 2 bases from J; junction bases left unmatched: 4. This CDR3 contains 14 residues. The chain's CDR3 is CASKMTGGNQPQHF. DNA of the CDR3: TGTGCCAGTAAAATGACAGGGGGCAATCAGCCCCAGCATTTT.

This clone was seen ten or more times. The CDR3 loop reads CASSLGMNTEAFF. CDR3 nucleotide sequence: TGCGCCAGCAGCTTGGGTATGAACACTGAAGCTTTCTTT. The chain recombines TRBV5-1 with TRBJ1-1; D ambiguous. Germline V gene data show CDR1 as SGHRS and CDR2 as YFSETQ. The CDR3 spans 13 residues. Trimming stripped 0 bases from V and 0 bases from J, with 3 bases between.

This clone appeared a single time. V and J are TRBV27 and TRBJ1-1; a possible D gene is TRBD1 (6 bases). The CDR3 contains 15 residues. Trimming took 5 bases from V and 1 from J, leaving 14 bases between them. Germline lookup yields CDR1 MNHEY and CDR2 SMNVEV (reference sequence). CDR3 region: CASSMSWTANTEAFF. The CDR3 coding sequence is TGTGCCAGCAGTATGTCATGGACAGCGAACACTGAAGCTTTCTTT.

The gene calls are TRBV9 and TRBJ2-3, with TRBD2 identical over 11 bases. The ends lost 0 bases at V and 5 bases at J; junction bases unmatched: 2. Germline V CDR1 and CDR2: SGDLS, YYNGEE. The length of the CDR3 is 15 residues. The CDR3 here is CASSVGLAGGDTQYF. The CDR3 DNA follows: TGTGCCAGCAGCGTAGGGCTAGCGGGAGGAGATACGCAGTATTTT.

This clone was detected a few times. The V gene is TRBV18, the J gene TRBJ2-7, with 7 bases aligning to TRBD1. Trimming at V came to 1 base and at J to 7 bases, leaving 7 bases not matched to a gene. Germline V gene lookup returns CDR1 KGHSH and CDR2 LQKENI. The CDR3 runs 14 residues. The CDR3 DNA reads as TGTGCCAGCTCACCACGGCAGGGGACAGAGGAGCAGTACTTC. As protein: CASSPRQGTEEQYF.

The chain uses TRBV6-1 and TRBJ1-5; 8 nucleotides align to TRBD1. V dropped 4 bases and J dropped 6; count of bases not matched to a gene: 11. This CDR3 is 16 amino acids long. The germline V gene has CDR1 MNHNS and CDR2 SASEGT. CDR3 in amino acids: CASSVSRTGFGQPQHF. The DNA of the CDR3 is TGTGCCAGCAGTGTATCGAGGACAGGGTTCGGTCAGCCCCAGCATTTT.

This chain connects TRBV4-2 to TRBJ1-2; perhaps TRBD1 as D (6 bases). This CDR3 spans 15 amino acids. The V gene lost 4 bases and the J gene lost 5 bases, with 17 bases spanning the gap. CDR1 LGHNA and CDR2 YNFKEQ come from the germline V gene. The CDR3 DNA is TGTGCCAGCAGCCGAAACAGGGTATATTTTTATGGCTACACCTTC. Its translation: CASSRNRVYFYGYTF.

The genes are TRBV7-9 and TRBJ1-2; 7 bases are a match to TRBD1. The V gene end was trimmed by 4 bases and the J gene end by 3 bases; junction bases not matched to a gene: 11. This CDR3 is 16 amino acids long. Germline V gives CDR1 SEHNR, CDR2 FQNEAQ (reference sequence). CDR3 bases: TGTGCCAGCAGCTCACTCGGACAGGCGGCATACTATGGCTACACCTTC. Translated, it gives CASSSLGQAAYYGYTF.

This chain uses TRBV7-2 with TRBJ1-2; 11 nucleotides match TRBD1. Germline CDR1 reads SGHTA; CDR2 reads FQGNSA. V dropped 6 bases and J dropped 8; count of bases not matched to a gene: 8. The CDR3 length is 14 residues. CDR3 nucleotides: TGTGCCAGCAGACGGACAGGGGGCCCGTTGGGCTACACCTTC. This encodes CASRRTGGPLGYTF.

The J gene is TRBJ2-1, the V gene TRBV7-8, with 7 bases that match TRBD1. This CDR3 contains 15 residues. Per germline, CDR1 SGHVS and CDR2 FQNEAQ. With V trimmed by 4 bases and J by 7 bases, 10 bases remained unmatched. In DNA, the CDR3 is TGTGCCAGCAGCTCTCCGTATCAGGGGGAAAATGAGCAGTTCTTC. Its protein is CASSSPYQGENEQFF.

V gene TRBV10-2 combines with J gene TRBJ1-2; 10 bases are a match to TRBD1. Germline CDR1 WSHSY, CDR2 SAAADI. This CDR3 spans 13 amino acids. The junction had 11 bases not matched to a gene; V was cut back by 11 bases and J by 8 bases. The CDR3 is CACDRGPPGGYTF. The CDR3 DNA is TGCGCCTGCGACAGGGGGCCCCCCGGGGGCTACACCTTC.

This rearrangement joins TRBV11-2 to TRBJ2-1; 7 bases align to TRBD2. Germline CDR1 SGHAT, CDR2 FQNNGV. The ends lost 1 base at V and 2 bases at J; junction bases unmatched: 8. The CDR3 is 17 amino acids. CDR3 bases: TGTGCCAGCAGCTTAGGGTTGGCTAGCGGAGCCTACAATGAGCAGTTCTTC. This sequence encodes CASSLGLASGAYNEQFF.